The clone carrying this T cell receptor beta chain was seen once. The antigen is undetermined. Some clones are missing from TCRdb's copy, which holds only in-frame ones; the method was immunoSEQ multiplex PCR. The sample holds fewer than 120,000 clones, about 90% seen once. This record belongs to a study of T cell responses to AZD1222 COVID-19 vaccine. Study overall: Whether given at about 4 or about 12 weeks, second doses were pooled.

Study conclusions and caveats: The repertoires were collected only after the peak T cell response. Spike regions recognized by vaccine-associated CD4 TCRs spanned the protein, led by 160-218 and 743-854. After two AZD1222 doses, spike-specific TCR breadth and depth rose versus day 0.

Germline V gives CDR1 MNHEY, CDR2 SVGEGT. This CDR3 is 16 amino acids long. The V end was cut by 5 bases, the J end by 2 bases, with 16 bases between. The clonotype originates from an adult in good health. The chain joins TRBV6-2 or TRBV6-3 to TRBJ1-5, with TRBD1 as a possible D gene (5 bases). The sample here was peripheral blood, taken on day 0 of AZD1222 vaccination. The CDR3 here is CASSNPSGDGNQPQHF. The CDR3 DNA is TGTGCCAGCAGTAACCCTTCGGGGGACGGCAATCAGCCCCAGCATTTT.